Listed here is a single TCR beta chain. The CDR3 extends over 14 amino acids. Germline CDR1 SGHDN, CDR2 FVKESK. V trimming: 4 bases; J trimming: 9 bases; junction bases outside the gene matches: 9. The data stem from a study of radiotherapy plus CTLA-4 blockade in lung cancer. On the study more broadly: Objective responses were recorded in around a sixth of patients, with disease control recorded in approximately 32%.

Using immunoSEQ multiplex PCR, the repertoire was profiled, and TCRdb retains in-frame clones only, with some absent. Of tens of thousands of clones listed, about 74% are singletons. The clonotype was recovered from a human donor with non-small cell lung cancer whose response to radiotherapy plus ipilimumab could not be evaluated. The specimen comprised peripheral blood, sampled from a patient treated with radiotherapy plus ipilimumab. The chain couples TRBV14 to TRBJ2-7, with 10 bases matching TRBD2. The CDR3 nucleotides read TGTGCCAGCAGCCGGGCTAGCGGGAGTTTGGGGCAGTACTTC. This sequence encodes CASSRASGSLGQYF.